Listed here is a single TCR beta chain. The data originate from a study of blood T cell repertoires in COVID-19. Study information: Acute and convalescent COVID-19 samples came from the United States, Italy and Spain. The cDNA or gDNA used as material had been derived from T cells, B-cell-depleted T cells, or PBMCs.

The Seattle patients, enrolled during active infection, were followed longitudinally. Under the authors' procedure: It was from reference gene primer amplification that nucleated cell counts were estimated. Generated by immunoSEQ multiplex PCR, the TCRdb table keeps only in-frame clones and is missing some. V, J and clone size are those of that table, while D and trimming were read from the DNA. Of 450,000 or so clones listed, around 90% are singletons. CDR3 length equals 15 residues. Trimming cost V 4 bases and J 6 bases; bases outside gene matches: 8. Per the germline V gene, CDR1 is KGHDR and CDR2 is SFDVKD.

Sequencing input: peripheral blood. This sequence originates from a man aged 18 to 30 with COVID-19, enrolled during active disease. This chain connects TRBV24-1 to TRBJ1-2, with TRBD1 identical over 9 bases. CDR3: CATSEGGTGKDGYTF. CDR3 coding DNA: TGTGCCACCAGTGAGGGGGGGACAGGGAAAGATGGCTACACCTTC.